A single sample gave rise to the 17 T cell receptor beta chains below, sequenced in a study of T cell responses to AZD1222 COVID-19 vaccine. TCRdb keeps only in-frame clones here, not all; method: immunoSEQ multiplex PCR. The sample holds around 110,000 clones, around 88% seen once. This specimen was peripheral blood, taken on day 0 of AZD1222 vaccination. The receptors originated from an adult in good health.

The chain employs TRBV6-4 and TRBJ2-7; D perhaps matches TRBD2 (7 bases). The CDR3 sequence is 21 residues long. Germline V gene lookup returns CDR1 MRHNA and CDR2 SNTAGT. Trimming took off 0 bases at V and 1 base at J, with 28 bases between the two ends. The CDR3 DNA reads as TGTGCCAGCAGTGACTCGCGCGAGCGTTTGGTGGTGCGGGGGCTATCCTACGAGCAGTACTTC. Translation gives CASSDSRERLVVRGLSYEQYF.

The chain joins TRBV4-1 to TRBJ1-6; D perhaps matches TRBD1 (5 bases). From germline, CDR1 is MGHRA and CDR2 YSYEKL. Trimming stripped 1 base from V and 0 bases from J, with 13 bases between. The CDR3 has 18 residues. The CDR3 reads CASSQGPGRHSYNSPLHF. Written as DNA, the CDR3 is TGCGCCAGCAGCCAAGGACCGGGGCGCCACTCCTATAATTCACCCCTCCACTTT.

In its sample, this clone was seen a few times. The chain uses TRBV5-1 and TRBJ1-2; TRBD1 is a possible D gene (5 bases). CDR1 and CDR2 (germline): SGHRS, YFSETQ. This CDR3 is 14 amino acids long. The V and J ends lost 2 bases and 7 bases respectively, with 15 bases between them. CDR3 sequence: CASSFSWQGSGYTF. In nucleotides, the CDR3 is TGCGCCAGCAGCTTCTCGTGGCAGGGTAGTGGCTACACCTTC. The full variable domain, in which reference TRBV5-1 and TRBJ1-2 provide the parts outside the CDR3, is KAGVTQTPRYLIKTRGQQVTLSCSPISGHRSVSWYQQTPGQGLQFLFEYFSETQRNKGNFPGRFSGRQFSNSRSEMNVSTLELGDSALYLCASSFSWQGSGYTFGSGTRLTVV.

This chain uses TRBV10-2 with TRBJ2-1; 10 bases map to TRBD2. Germline CDR1 WSHSY, CDR2 SAAADI. The CDR3 is 15 residues long. The V segment lost 5 bases and the J segment 4 bases; nucleotides outside the gene matches: 5. The CDR3 DNA follows: TGCGCCAGCAGTCCGTGGACTAGCGGATACAATGAGCAGTTCTTC. This gives the protein CASSPWTSGYNEQFF.

In this sample, this clone turned up once. The rearrangement uses TRBV5-1 and TRBJ2-7; D call uncertain. Looked up from germline, CDR1 is SGHRS and CDR2 is YFSETQ. V lost 9 bases to trimming and J lost 0 bases, with 16 bases between them. The CDR3 covers 14 residues. CDR3 coding DNA: TGCGCCACCCAGCTTGGCCAGAGCTCCTACGAGCAGTACTTC. Translating gives CATQLGQSSYEQYF. Combining the CDR3 with reference TRBV5-1 and TRBJ2-7 gives the whole variable domain KAGVTQTPRYLIKTRGQQVTLSCSPISGHRSVSWYQQTPGQGLQFLFEYFSETQRNKGNFPGRFSGRQFSNSRSEMNVSTLELGDSALYLCATQLGQSSYEQYFGPGTRLTVT.

In nucleotides, the CDR3 is TGTGCCAGCAGCTTTGACAGGCTCTATGGCTACACCTTC. Translating gives CASSFDRLYGYTF. V gene TRBV2 combines with J gene TRBJ1-2, with a weak D call TRBD1 (6 bases). This CDR3 is built from 13 residues. Germline CDR1 is SNHLY and CDR2 is FYNNEI. V lost 6 bases, J lost 4 bases, and 12 bases lay in between.

The genes are TRBV15 and TRBJ2-7; 10 bases are shared with TRBD2. The CDR3 sequence is 14 residues long. With 7 bases clipped from V and 2 bases from J, the junction kept 5 bases outside the gene matches. The germline V gene encodes CDR1 LNHNV and CDR2 YYDKDF (reference sequence). CDR3 DNA: TGTGCCACCACGCCAACTAGCGGGACCTACGAGCAGTACTTC. As protein: CATTPTSGTYEQYF.

DNA of the CDR3: TGTGCCACCAGCAGAGAATACTACGGGGTGAGGCATGAGCAGTTCTTC. Its protein product is CATSREYYGVRHEQFF. The rearrangement links TRBV15 to TRBJ2-1; TRBD2 might be the D (5 bases). This CDR3 comprises 16 residues. The ends were cut back, 0 bases at V and 8 bases at J, with 17 bases in the middle. Looked up from germline, CDR1 is LNHNV and CDR2 is YYDKDF (reference sequence).

The CDR3, as DNA: TGTGCCAGCAGCCCCTCCCTTGGGGGTGCGGCTAATGAAAAACTGTTTTTT. This encodes CASSPSLGGAANEKLFF. The rearrangement uses TRBV5-4 and TRBJ1-4; tentatively, D is TRBD1 (5 bases). Germline assignment: CDR1 SGHNT and CDR2 YYREEE (reference sequence). The CDR3 spans 17 residues. V shed 4 bases and J shed 3 bases, with 19 bases lying between them.

The chain has TRBV27 and TRBJ1-5; D call uncertain. Germline V gene sequence: CDR1 MNHEY, CDR2 SMNVEV (reference sequence). This CDR3 is built from 15 residues. Trimming removed 2 bases at V and 10 bases at J, with 18 bases between. CDR3 coding DNA: TGTGCCAGCAGTTTAAGATCAGACCAGCGTCGACCCCAGCATTTT. Encoded protein: CASSLRSDQRRPQHF.

V usage is TRBV5-5 and J usage is TRBJ1-5; D gene unclear. The germline V and J ends were trimmed by 0 bases and 4 bases, with 2 bases remaining between them. Germline CDR1 SGHKS, CDR2 YYEKEE (reference sequence). The CDR3 is 12 amino acids. In DNA form, the CDR3 reads TGTGCCAGCAGCTTGGGGAATCAGCCCCAGCATTTT. Translation gives CASSLGNQPQHF.

The J gene is TRBJ2-1, the V gene TRBV19; D is possibly TRBD2 (6 bases). The CDR3 is 16 residues long. Deletions cut 2 bases from V and 3 bases from J, with 14 bases between. CDR1 LNHDA and CDR2 SQIVND come from the germline V gene (reference sequence). CDR3 bases: TGTGCCAGTAGTATATGGGACTCTGGGATCTACAATGAGCAGTTCTTC. Translating it yields CASSIWDSGIYNEQFF. Variable domain in full (rest from reference TRBV19 and TRBJ2-1): DGGITQSPKYLFRKEGQNVTLSCEQNLNHDAMYWYRQDPGQGLRLIYYSQIVNDFQKGDIAEGYSVSREKKESFPLTVTSAQKNPTAFYLCASSIWDSGIYNEQFFGPGTRLTVL.

Only one count was recorded for this clone. V gene TRBV5-4 combines with J gene TRBJ2-7; TRBD1 aligns across 8 bases. The CDR3 contains 13 residues. The V and J ends lost 4 bases and 3 bases, in that order; junction bases with no gene match: 3. CDR1 and CDR2 (germline): SGHNT, YYREEE (reference sequence). The CDR3 DNA reads as TGTGCCAGCAGCAGCGGACAGGGCTACGAGCAGTACTTC. This sequence encodes CASSSGQGYEQYF.

J is TRBJ2-5 and V is TRBV18, with 7 bases aligning to TRBD1. J lost 5 bases, V lost 3 bases, and 6 bases had no gene match. The length of the CDR3 is 14 residues. Germline V gene lookup returns CDR1 KGHSH and CDR2 LQKENI. The CDR3 loop is CASSPPGQRETQYF. CDR3 nucleotides: TGTGCCAGCTCACCGCCGGGACAGAGGGAGACCCAGTACTTC.

Regarding this clone: The sample has other DNA sequences that encode this CDR3 too. This rearrangement joins TRBV3-1 (or the pseudogene TRBV3-2) to TRBJ2-5, with 14 bases identical to TRBD2. The CDR3 loop spans 16 amino acids. The J segment lost 5 bases and the V segment lost 1 base, leaving 3 bases of the junction unmatched. The V gene's germline CDR1 is LGHDT and CDR2 YNNKEL (reference sequence). The CDR3 DNA sequence: TGTGCCAGCAGCCAAGGACTAGCGGGGGGGCAGGAGACCCAGTACTTC. Its translation is CASSQGLAGGQETQYF.

The rearrangement links TRBV6-5 to TRBJ1-2; a possible D gene is TRBD1 (5 bases). Germline CDR1 MNHEY, CDR2 SVGAGI. Trimming left V 3 bases short and J 4 bases short, with 15 bases between. The CDR3 totals 15 residues. The CDR3 spells CASSYKRQGGYGYTF. The CDR3 DNA reads TGTGCCAGCAGTTATAAAAGGCAGGGAGGCTATGGCTACACCTTC.

This rearrangement joins TRBV5-4 to TRBJ1-6; 7 bases align to TRBD1. Germline CDR1 reads SGHNT; CDR2 reads YYREEE (reference sequence). Germline trimming cut 7 bases from V and 10 bases from J; bases unmatched to any gene: 11. CDR3 size: 14 residues. The CDR3 reads CASGRQGLRSPLHF. The CDR3 nucleotides read TGTGCCAGCGGGAGACAGGGACTTAGATCACCCCTCCACTTT. The whole variable domain, remainder taken from reference TRBV5-4 and TRBJ1-6, is ETGVTQSPTHLIKTRGQQVTLRCSSQSGHNTVSWYQQALGQGPQFIFQYYREEENGRGNFPPRFSGLQFPNYSSELNVNALELDDSALYLCASGRQGLRSPLHFGNGTRLTVT.